This T cell receptor (beta chain) was retrieved from a study of spatial heterogeneity in lung cancer. Described time point: sample taken at primary tumor resection. The 55 to 90 donors had untreated early-stage non-small cell lung cancer. The germline V and J ends were trimmed by 1 base and 2 bases, with 12 bases remaining between them. Germline V lookup: CDR1 SGHRS, CDR2 YFSETQ. This CDR3 is built from 15 residues. A unique molecular identifier was carried by every single TCR cDNA molecule. TCRdb fed the 5' RACE reads into MiXCR, producing one record per CDR3 protein. The sample lists 48,000 or so distinct CDR3 sequences, roughly 5.2% occurring once. This clonotype occurred many times.

The TCR originated in a male donor with early-stage non-small cell lung cancer. Sequencing was performed on PBMCs, taken at surgery. The gene calls are TRBV5-1 and TRBJ2-5; no clear D. CDR3 sequence: CASSLPGTEQETQYF. The CDR3, as DNA: TGCGCCAGCAGCTTGCCCGGAACAGAGCAAGAGACCCAGTACTTC.